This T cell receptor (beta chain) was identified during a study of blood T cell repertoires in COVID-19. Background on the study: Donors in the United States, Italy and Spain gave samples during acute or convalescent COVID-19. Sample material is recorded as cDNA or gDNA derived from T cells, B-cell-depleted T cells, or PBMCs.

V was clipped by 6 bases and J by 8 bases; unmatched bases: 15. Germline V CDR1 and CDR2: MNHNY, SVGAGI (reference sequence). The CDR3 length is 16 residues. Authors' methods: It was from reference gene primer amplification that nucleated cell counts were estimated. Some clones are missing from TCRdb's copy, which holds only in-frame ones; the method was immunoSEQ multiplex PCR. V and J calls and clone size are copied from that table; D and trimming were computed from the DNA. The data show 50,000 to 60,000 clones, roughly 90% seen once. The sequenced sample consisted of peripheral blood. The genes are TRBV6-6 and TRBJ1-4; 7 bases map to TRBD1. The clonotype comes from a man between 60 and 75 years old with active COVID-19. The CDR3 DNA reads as TGTGCCAGCAGAGACATCGGGACAGATCTCTACGAAAAACTGTTTTTT. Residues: CASRDIGTDLYEKLFF.